This TCR beta chain was recorded in a study of regulatory T cells in long-lasting Graves disease. Study-level points and caveats: When disease was persistent, TRBV28, TRBJ1-2 and TRBJ2-5 were the favored segments.

Time point reported: newly diagnosed GD, antithyroid drugs for less than 3 months. PBMCs provided the RNA from which the TCR library was made. V was trimmed by 8 bases and J by 0 bases, leaving 11 bases between them. The CDR3 is 13 residues long. Worth noting for this clonotype: As yet, its antigen is unknown.

HTBI primers from iRepertoire and Arm-PCR of CDR3 regions yielded the TCR beta libraries. TCRdb passed the multiplex PCR reads through MiXCR, listing each CDR3 protein once. The table has about 400,000 distinct CDR3 sequences, 15% seen once. This sample was shared with a second study, whose subject was T cells in Graves' hyperthyroidism and ophthalmopathy.

Sequencing was performed on peripheral blood mononuclear cells (PBMCs), taken at new diagnosis, from a patient treated with antithyroid drugs. The sequence was obtained from a woman in her 40s with Graves disease. The rearrangement links TRBV12-3 or TRBV12-4 to TRBJ2-7; D is perhaps TRBD2 (5 bases). Here the CDR3 reads CASARVGSYEQYF. The CDR3 nucleotides read TGTGCCAGCGCGCGGGTTGGCTCCTACGAGCAGTACTTC.